Below, one T cell receptor (beta chain) is given with its context. Its target is not known. CDR3 length: 15 amino acids. The data stem from a study of cytomegalovirus exposure and HLA in healthy donors. Findings of the study overall: It was only CMV serostatus that was available as immune exposure information.

PCR was performed using 60 Vbeta and 13 Jbeta primers. This table comes from immunoSEQ multiplex PCR, and its TCRdb copy is limited to in-frame clones, with some not included. The profile shows about 160,000 clones, around 75% of them singletons. Donors sampled were nominally healthy, though unrecorded immune exposures were likely. The chain carries TRBV1 and TRBJ1-5. TRBV1 is termed a pseudogene. Sequenced sample: PBMCs. The receptor comes from a woman in her 50s in good health and CMV-seropositive. The chain's CDR3 is CTSSPVEGGNQPQHF. Written as DNA, the CDR3 is TGCACCAGCAGCCCCGTGGAGGGCGGCAATCAGCCCCAGCATTTT.